The entry below describes one TCR beta chain. What it binds is unknown. Each CDR3 protein is one row after TCRdb ran MiXCR on the reads. Among 100,000 to 150,000 distinct CDR3 sequences listed, approximately 30% were seen once. The data were taken from a study of T cell repertoires in cytomegalovirus infection. Study information: Well-studied HLA-B-restricted CMV epitopes were used in the study alongside recently identified HLA-C-restricted ones. General study points: Ex vivo responses were dominated by HLA-C-restricted CMV-specific TCR beta clonotypes.

Per germline, CDR1 LGHNA and CDR2 YSLEER. Trimming took off 5 bases at V and 6 bases at J, with 23 bases between the two ends. The CDR3 loop spans 16 amino acids. This sample comprised CD8+ T cells from cultured PBMCs, obtained from culture after CMV antigen stimulation. The TCR comes from a human donor in good health (CMV status not recorded). Some clones in this sample may be carry-over from other donors' samples. The J gene is TRBJ2-7, the V gene TRBV4-3; D gene unclear. CDR3 coding DNA: TGCGCCAGCAGCTACTCCCCCCAGACGGGCCTCAGCGAGCAGTACTTC. It codes for CASSYSPQTGLSEQYF.